The 15 T cell receptor beta chains below were found in one sample sequenced in a study of blood T cells in healthy people across ages. Primers used in a second PCR of about 6 to 11 cycles were a sample-barcoded 5' primer and a J-beta primer mix. TCRdb re-called the 5' RACE reads with MiXCR, one entry per CDR3 protein. The sample contains 1.5 million to 2 million distinct CDR3 sequences, less than 50% of which appear only once. The sequenced material came from blood. Receptors originate from a middle-aged woman in good health.

The chain has TRBV3-1 and TRBJ1-2; 8 bases are a match to TRBD1. The CDR3 length is 15 residues. The junction had 6 bases not matched to a gene; V was cut back by 2 bases and J by 4 bases. Germline CDR1 reads LGHDT; CDR2 reads YNNKEL (reference sequence). CDR3 nucleotides: TGTGCCAGCAGCCAACCGGACAGGGCGGTCTATGGCTACACCTTC. Amino acids: CASSQPDRAVYGYTF.

The gene calls are TRBV29-1 and TRBJ2-1; 10 bases are a match to TRBD2. The CDR3 is 14 residues long. Germline values: CDR1 SQVTM, CDR2 ANQGSEA. V dropped 4 bases and J dropped 9; count of bases not matched to a gene: 9. The CDR3 spells CSVVTGTSVGEQFF. The CDR3 nucleotides are TGCAGCGTTGTTACCGGGACTAGCGTCGGTGAGCAGTTCTTC.

This chain connects TRBV3-1 to TRBJ2-5, with D tentatively TRBD2 (7 bases). From germline, CDR1 is LGHDT and CDR2 YNNKEL (reference sequence). V was pared by 4 bases and J by 7 bases, with 10 bases between. This CDR3 comprises 12 residues. CDR3 sequence (DNA): TGTGCCAGCAGCCCAGGGGAGGGGACCCAGTACTTC. Translated, it gives CASSPGEGTQYF.

This clonotype appeared once. The chain has TRBV7-9 and TRBJ2-3; weak D call: TRBD1 (5 bases). The CDR3 is 17 residues long. Germline-derived CDR1 and CDR2 are SEHNR and FQNEAQ (reference sequence). The V end was cut by 5 bases, the J end by 5 bases, with 23 bases between. CDR3 sequence (DNA): TGTGCCAGCAGCACCCTCCCTGACAGTAAGGAAAGAGATACGCAGTATTTT. It is translated as CASSTLPDSKERDTQYF. Complete variable domain (other parts from reference TRBV7-9 and TRBJ2-3): DTGVSQNPRHKITKRGQNVTFRCDPISEHNRLYWYRQTLGQGPEFLTYFQNEAQLEKSRLLSDRFSAERPKGSFSTLEIQRTEQGDSAMYLCASSTLPDSKERDTQYFGPGTRLTVL.

This clonotype has just a few counts. The rearrangement joins TRBV10-3 to TRBJ2-3; 10 nucleotides agree with TRBD1. The J segment lost 2 bases and the V segment lost 5 bases, leaving 4 bases of the junction unmatched. Germline-derived CDR1 and CDR2 are ENHRY and SYGVKD. The CDR3 is made up of 15 amino acids. CDR3: CAISFGTGDTDTQYF. The CDR3 coding sequence is TGTGCCATCAGTTTCGGGACAGGGGACACAGATACGCAGTATTTT.

This clonotype was detected a few times. V and J are TRBV27 and TRBJ2-5, with D possibly matching TRBD1 (6 bases). The germline gives CDR1 MNHEY, CDR2 SMNVEV (reference sequence). V was cut by 1 base and J by 5 bases, with 14 bases left in between. The CDR3 loop spans 15 amino acids. The CDR3 bases are TGTGCCAGCAGTTTATACAGGGACCTCCGGGAGACCCAGTACTTC. It is translated as CASSLYRDLRETQYF.

The J gene is TRBJ2-7, the V gene TRBV28; the match to TRBD1 covers 9 bases. Germline V gene data show CDR1 as MDHEN and CDR2 as SYDVKM. The V gene end was trimmed by 6 bases and the J gene end by 3 bases; junction bases not matched to a gene: 9. The CDR3 consists of 15 residues. The CDR3 region has the DNA TGTGCCAGCAGCGACCTCACAGGGGGCTTCTACGAGCAGTACTTC. Residues: CASSDLTGGFYEQYF.

The CDR3 bases are TGTGCCAGCAGCCCCGCCCCCCCAGGGACCTATGGCTACACCTTC. Protein sequence: CASSPAPPGTYGYTF. This chain uses TRBV7-2 with TRBJ1-2; D might be TRBD1 (5 bases). In germline, CDR1 is SGHTA, CDR2 FQGNSA. The ends were cut back, 5 bases at V and 4 bases at J, with 17 bases in the middle. This CDR3 is 15 amino acids long.

The rearrangement uses TRBV5-1 and TRBJ2-5; possibly TRBD1 or TRBD2 for D (5 bases each). The J call may be in error: the DNA end matches TRBJ2-7 better. CDR1 and CDR2 from the germline V gene are SGHRS and YFSETQ. The CDR3 is 14 residues long. CDR3 nucleotides: TGCGCCAGCAGCCGAGGGGACGGCTCCTACGAGCAGTACTTC. Translating gives CASSRGDGSYEQYF.

V usage is TRBV6-5 and J usage is TRBJ1-2; D is ambiguous. Germline V lookup: CDR1 MNHEY, CDR2 SVGAGI. The CDR3 consists of 13 residues. V was clipped by 3 bases and J by 4 bases, with 9 bases between them. CDR3 sequence reads: CASSYGRFYGYTF. In DNA, the CDR3 is TGTGCCAGCAGTTATGGGCGGTTCTATGGCTACACCTTC.

This clonotype was observed a handful of times. The chain recombines TRBV6-8 with TRBJ1-1; D is perhaps TRBD1 (6 bases). Between the trimmed V and J ends, which lost 5 bases and 1 base, there was a span of 14 bases. Germline CDR1 reads MNHGY; CDR2 reads SAAAGT. The CDR3 covers 15 residues. The CDR3 protein is CASSNHRERNTEAFF. The CDR3 DNA sequence: TGTGCCAGCAGTAACCACAGGGAGCGGAACACTGAAGCTTTCTTT.

This sequence joins TRBV5-1 and TRBJ1-2; the D is unclear. The V end lost 1 base, the J end lost 2 bases, and 6 bases lay between the germline ends. The CDR3 contains 13 residues. CDR1 and CDR2 (germline): SGHRS, YFSETQ. CDR3 bases: TGCGCCAGCAGCTTGAACCAAAACTATGGCTACACCTTC. Translation: CASSLNQNYGYTF.

The rearrangement links TRBV20-1 to TRBJ1-2, with D uncertain. Germline values: CDR1 DFQATT, CDR2 SNEGSKA (reference sequence). The V end lost 3 bases, the J end lost 8 bases, and 25 bases lay between the germline ends. The CDR3 is 16 amino acids. CDR3 in DNA: TGCAGTGCTAGCTTCGGCAGCACTCGACTCCCGGGAGGCTACACCTTC. Its translation is CSASFGSTRLPGGYTF.

The rearrangement uses TRBV20-1 and TRBJ2-1; 7 nucleotides align to TRBD2. V shed 3 bases, J shed 7 bases, and the junction held 12 bases outside the gene matches. CDR3 length: 15 amino acids. Germline-derived CDR1 and CDR2 are DFQATT and SNEGSKA (reference sequence). CDR3 DNA sequence: TGCAGTGCTAGGATCGGACGAGCGGGAAGGAATGAGCAGTTCTTC. It codes for CSARIGRAGRNEQFF.

V is TRBV6-2 or TRBV6-3 and J is TRBJ2-1; no clear D. Germline-derived CDR1 and CDR2 are MNHEY and SVGEGT. The CDR3 runs to 11 residues. Trimming cost V 7 bases and J 6 bases, with 7 bases left between them. CDR3 in amino acids: CASKLFNEQFF. The CDR3, as DNA: TGTGCCAGCAAACTGTTCAATGAGCAGTTCTTC.